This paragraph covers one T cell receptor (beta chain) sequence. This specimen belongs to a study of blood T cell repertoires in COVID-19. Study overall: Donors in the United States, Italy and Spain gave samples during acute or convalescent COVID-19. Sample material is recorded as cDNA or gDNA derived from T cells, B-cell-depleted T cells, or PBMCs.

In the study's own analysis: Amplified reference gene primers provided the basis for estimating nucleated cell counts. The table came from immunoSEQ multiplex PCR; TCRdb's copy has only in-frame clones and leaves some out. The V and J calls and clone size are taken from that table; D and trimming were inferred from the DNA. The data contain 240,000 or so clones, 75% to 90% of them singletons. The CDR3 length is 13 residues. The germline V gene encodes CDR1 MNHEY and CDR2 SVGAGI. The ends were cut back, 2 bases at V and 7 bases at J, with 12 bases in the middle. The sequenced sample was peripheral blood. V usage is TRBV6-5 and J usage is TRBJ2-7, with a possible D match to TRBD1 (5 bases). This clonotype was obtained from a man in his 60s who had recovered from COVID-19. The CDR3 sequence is CASSYADSWEQYF. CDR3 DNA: TGTGCCAGCAGTTACGCCGACAGCTGGGAGCAGTACTTC.